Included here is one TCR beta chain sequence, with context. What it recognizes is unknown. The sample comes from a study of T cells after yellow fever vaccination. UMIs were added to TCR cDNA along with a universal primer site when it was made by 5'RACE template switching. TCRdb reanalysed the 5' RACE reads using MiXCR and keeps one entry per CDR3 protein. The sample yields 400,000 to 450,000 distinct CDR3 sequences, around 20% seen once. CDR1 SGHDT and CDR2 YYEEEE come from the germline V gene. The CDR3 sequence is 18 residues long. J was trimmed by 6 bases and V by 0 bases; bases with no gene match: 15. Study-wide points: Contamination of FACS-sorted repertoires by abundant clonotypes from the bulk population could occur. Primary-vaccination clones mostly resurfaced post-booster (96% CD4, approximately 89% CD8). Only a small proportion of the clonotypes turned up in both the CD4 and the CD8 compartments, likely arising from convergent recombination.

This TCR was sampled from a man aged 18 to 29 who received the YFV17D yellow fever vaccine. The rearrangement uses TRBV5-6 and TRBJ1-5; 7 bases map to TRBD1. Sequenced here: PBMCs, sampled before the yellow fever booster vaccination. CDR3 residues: CASSLGPGTARPGQPQHF. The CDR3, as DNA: TGTGCCAGCAGCTTGGGGCCTGGGACAGCCCGTCCGGGTCAGCCCCAGCATTTT.